This TCR beta chain was obtained from a study of T cell repertoires in cytomegalovirus infection. V was shortened by 1 base and J by 3 bases, with 15 bases between the two germline ends. The CDR3 is 16 residues long. CDR1 and CDR2 (germline): SGHVS, FNYEAQ. MiXCR was run by TCRdb on the reads, yielding one entry per CDR3 protein. Of approximately 1,000,000 distinct CDR3 sequences in the sample, approximately 31% were seen once. At least ten counts were recorded for this clonotype. The target antigen is unknown. Study-level points and caveats: Cumulative frequency of public TCR beta families picked out carriers of CMV plus the relevant HLA.

The source is a human donor in good health (CMV status not recorded). Some clones in this sample may be carry-over from other donors' samples. This chain links TRBV7-6 with TRBJ2-5; D unclear. The sample here was cultured CD8+ T cells from PBMCs, taken from culture after CMV antigen stimulation. The CDR3 region has the DNA TGTGCCAGCAGCTTAGGGGGATGGGCCGTCGAAGAGACCCAGTACTTC. As protein: CASSLGGWAVEETQYF.